Listed here are 26 T cell receptor beta chains from one sample, sequenced in a study of blood T cell repertoires in COVID-19 (TCRdb year 2020). Libraries were built with the immunoSEQ multiplex PCR assay. TCRdb holds this immuneACCESS table with in-frame rearrangements only. Some clones are missing; in checked studies, unresolved V genes explain under half, and the rest has no known cause. This sample comprises around 88,000 clones, approximately 90% of them detected only once. The ten largest clonotypes hold under 2% of the sample. The sample consisted of peripheral blood. The receptor set was obtained from a man aged 60-69 years with acute or convalescent COVID-19.

This chain connects TRBV11-3 to TRBJ2-7, with 7 bases lining up with TRBD1. Per the germline V gene, CDR1 is SGHNT and CDR2 is YENEEA. The CDR3 extends over 15 amino acids. V lost 5 bases, J lost 0 bases, and 7 bases stayed unmatched. The CDR3 bases are TGTGCCAGCAGCCACCGGACAGGAAGCTCCTACGAGCAGTACTTC. This gives the protein CASSHRTGSSYEQYF.

V is TRBV11-3 and J is TRBJ2-7; weak D call: TRBD1 (5 bases). V lost 3 bases to trimming and J lost 4 bases, with 10 bases between them. The CDR3 totals 13 residues. Germline-derived CDR1 and CDR2 are SGHNT and YENEEA. CDR3 loop: CASSFSQAYEQYF. The DNA for the CDR3 is TGTGCCAGCAGCTTTTCACAGGCGTACGAGCAGTACTTC.

The V and J genes are TRBV7-9 and TRBJ2-4; D gene unclear. Per the germline V gene, CDR1 is SEHNR and CDR2 is FQNEAQ (reference sequence). This CDR3 is built from 12 residues. Deletions cut 1 base from V and 10 bases from J, with 8 bases between. CDR3 bases: TGTGCCAGCAGCTTAGATGGCATAATTCAGTACTTC. Translating gives CASSLDGIIQYF.

This clone was counted a few times. The V and J genes are TRBV4-3 and TRBJ1-2; TRBD1 matches 9 bases. The CDR3 consists of 15 residues. Germline loops: CDR1 LGHNA, CDR2 YSLEER. Trimming at V came to 0 bases and at J to 8 bases, leaving 7 bases not matched to a gene. CDR3 nucleotides: TGCGCCAGCAGCCAAGACCGACAGGGGGGAGACGGCTACACCTTC. Translation: CASSQDRQGGDGYTF.

The rearrangement joins TRBV28 to TRBJ1-2; D not certain. The CDR3 is made up of 17 amino acids. Deletions cut 6 bases from V and 0 bases from J, with 20 bases between. Germline V gene data show CDR1 as MDHEN and CDR2 as SYDVKM. The CDR3 DNA sequence: TGTGCCAGCAGACCAACCCCCTTCAGTTCCACTAACTATGGCTACACCTTC. The encoded protein is CASRPTPFSSTNYGYTF.

Turning to this clone: The sample carries other DNA sequences with the same CDR3. The gene calls are TRBV27 and TRBJ2-7, with 7 bases lining up with TRBD1. V lost 4 bases and J lost 0; bases outside the gene matches: 3. The CDR3 contains 14 residues. Germline-derived CDR1 and CDR2 are MNHEY and SMNVEV (reference sequence). The CDR3 spells CASSSGQLSYEQYF. Here the CDR3 DNA reads TGTGCCAGCAGTTCGGGACAGCTCTCCTACGAGCAGTACTTC.

This rearrangement joins TRBV7-3 to TRBJ2-1, with D tentatively TRBD2 (6 bases). The CDR3 sequence is 14 residues long. CDR1 and CDR2 (germline): SGHTA, FQGTGA. The germline V and J ends were trimmed by 8 bases and 6 bases, with 17 bases remaining between them. The CDR3 DNA follows: TGTGCCAGCGCCCGCAGCGGGCAAGGCAATGAGCAGTTCTTC. The encoded protein is CASARSGQGNEQFF. The full variable domain, its missing parts supplied by reference TRBV7-3 and TRBJ2-1, is GAGVSQTPSNKVTEKGKYVELRCDPISGHTALYWYRQSLGQGPEFLIYFQGTGAADDSGLPNDRFFAVRPEGSVSTLKIQRTERGDSAVYLCASARSGQGNEQFFGPGTRLTVL.

The chain recombines TRBV7-8 with TRBJ2-5; D possibly corresponds to TRBD2 (6 bases). Germline CDR1 reads SGHVS; CDR2 reads FQNEAQ. The CDR3 is 14 residues long. Trimming stripped 5 bases from V and 4 bases from J, with 14 bases between. The CDR3 DNA reads as TGTGCCAGCAGCCCTCGACTAGGGACAGAGACCCAGTACTTC. As protein: CASSPRLGTETQYF.

The rearrangement links TRBV28 to TRBJ2-1, with TRBD1 matching 7 bases. This CDR3 spans 14 amino acids. Germline CDR1 and CDR2: MDHEN and SYDVKM. Trimming at V came to 5 bases and at J to 5 bases, leaving 6 bases not matched to a gene. The CDR3 sequence is CASSQTGTDNEQFF. CDR3 in DNA: TGTGCCAGCAGTCAGACAGGGACCGACAATGAGCAGTTCTTC. Drawing the rest from reference TRBV28 and TRBJ2-1, the complete variable domain is DVKVTQSSRYLVKRTGEKVFLECVQDMDHENMFWYRQDPGLGLRLIYFSYDVKMKEKGDIPEGYSVSREKKERFSLILESASTNQTSMYLCASSQTGTDNEQFFGPGTRLTVL.

J is TRBJ1-2 and V is TRBV14, with 9 positions matching TRBD1. The germline V gene has CDR1 SGHDN and CDR2 FVKESK. V trimming: 2 bases; J trimming: 4 bases; junction bases outside the gene matches: 5. CDR3 length: 15 residues. This CDR3 is CASSQWDRATYGYTF. The CDR3, as DNA: TGTGCCAGCAGCCAATGGGACAGGGCTACCTATGGCTACACCTTC.

The genes are TRBV5-1 and TRBJ2-3; no reliable D call. V was cut by 3 bases and J by 5 bases, with 13 bases left in between. This CDR3 is 14 amino acids long. Germline assignment: CDR1 SGHRS and CDR2 YFSETQ. Here the CDR3 reads CASSSLSGRDTQYF. The CDR3 DNA is TGCGCCAGCAGCTCCCTTTCGGGTCGAGATACGCAGTATTTT.

The V and J genes are TRBV28 and TRBJ2-5; D might be TRBD1 (6 bases). V lost 6 bases and J 4 bases, leaving 18 bases between the germline ends. From germline, CDR1 is MDHEN and CDR2 SYDVKM. The CDR3 is 15 amino acids. CDR3 coding DNA: TGTGCCAGCAGCAACTTACAGGGTCTCCCAGAGACCCAGTACTTC. Its protein is CASSNLQGLPETQYF.

V gene TRBV11-2 combines with J gene TRBJ2-5; TRBD2 matches at 9 bases. Trimming took 3 bases from V and 3 from J; bases not matched to a gene: 14. In germline, CDR1 is SGHAT, CDR2 FQNNGV. The CDR3 is 18 residues long. CDR3 sequence (DNA): TGTGCCAGCAGCTTTCCGTCTCTCGGCGGGGGGGAAAAAGAGACCCAGTACTTC. It translates to CASSFPSLGGGEKETQYF.

The rearrangement links TRBV15 to TRBJ2-3; 11 nucleotides line up with TRBD2. The junction had 6 bases not matched to a gene; V was cut back by 1 base and J by 0 bases. Looked up from germline, CDR1 is LNHNV and CDR2 is YYDKDF (reference sequence). The CDR3 totals 18 residues. The CDR3 spells CATSRVKGLAGSTDTQYF. The CDR3 DNA reads TGTGCCACCAGCAGAGTTAAAGGACTAGCGGGTAGCACAGATACGCAGTATTTT.

The chain employs TRBV19 and TRBJ2-1, with 10 bases fitting TRBD2. Per the germline V gene, CDR1 is LNHDA and CDR2 is SQIVND (reference sequence). There are 15 residues in the CDR3. Trimming removed 7 bases from V and 8 bases from J; junction bases left unmatched: 11. CDR3 loop: CASNVGLAGVDEQFF. CDR3 nucleotide sequence: TGTGCCAGTAATGTGGGGCTAGCGGGAGTCGATGAGCAGTTCTTC.

The chain couples TRBV10-3 to TRBJ2-7; D ambiguous. Germline CDR1 ENHRY, CDR2 SYGVKD. V was pared by 3 bases and J by 0 bases, with 9 bases between. The CDR3 is 14 residues long. The DNA of the CDR3 is TGTGCCATCAGTGATGACTTCCCCTCCTACGAGCAGTACTTC. Its translation: CAISDDFPSYEQYF.

The V gene is TRBV11-3, the J gene TRBJ2-7, with D uncertain. CDR3 length: 13 amino acids. V was pared by 3 bases and J by 2 bases, with 8 bases between. Per germline, CDR1 SGHNT and CDR2 YENEEA. The CDR3 sequence: CASSFTETYEQYF. As DNA, the CDR3 is TGTGCCAGCAGCTTTACAGAAACCTACGAGCAGTACTTC.

The J gene is TRBJ2-5, the V gene TRBV9; TRBD2 matches 15 bases. Trimming removed 3 bases from V and 5 bases from J; junction bases left unmatched: 5. Germline V gene data show CDR1 as SGDLS and CDR2 as YYNGEE. The CDR3 is 16 amino acids. CDR3 in amino acids: CASSAGLAGGLETQYF. Written as DNA, the CDR3 is TGTGCCAGCAGCGCCGGACTAGCGGGAGGGTTGGAGACCCAGTACTTC.

This chain connects TRBV7-8 to TRBJ1-1, with D possibly TRBD1 on 6 matching bases. Germline assignment: CDR1 SGHVS and CDR2 FQNEAQ. The CDR3 length is 17 residues. Trimming shortened V by 0 bases and J by 11 bases, and 25 bases separated the two germline ends. The CDR3 nucleotides are TGTGCCAGCAGCTTAGCTGGTTTCGGGCAGGGGAACCCGGCGGCTTTCTTT. Its protein product is CASSLAGFGQGNPAAFF.

The CDR3, as DNA: TGTGCCAGCAGTTTATTGGCACAGGGCTACGAGCAGTACTTC. Amino acid sequence: CASSLLAQGYEQYF. The rearrangement uses TRBV28 and TRBJ2-7; D may be TRBD1 (6 bases). Trimming took 1 base from V and 3 from J, leaving 10 bases between them. Germline assignment: CDR1 MDHEN and CDR2 SYDVKM. The CDR3 spans 14 residues.

J is TRBJ2-3 and V is TRBV28, with 10 bases aligning to TRBD2. Germline V CDR1 and CDR2: MDHEN, SYDVKM. The V gene end was trimmed by 6 bases and the J gene end by 0 bases; junction bases not matched to a gene: 6. CDR3 size: 16 residues. The CDR3 spells CASSPSSGGSTDTQYF. Written as DNA, the CDR3 is TGTGCCAGCAGCCCCAGTAGCGGGGGGAGCACAGATACGCAGTATTTT. The variable domain in full, completed from reference TRBV28 and TRBJ2-3, reads DVKVTQSSRYLVKRTGEKVFLECVQDMDHENMFWYRQDPGLGLRLIYFSYDVKMKEKGDIPEGYSVSREKKERFSLILESASTNQTSMYLCASSPSSGGSTDTQYFGPGTRLTVL.

The chain uses TRBV9 and TRBJ2-2, with 13 positions matching TRBD2. The CDR3 extends over 18 amino acids. V shed 1 base and J 3 bases; nucleotides not matched to a gene: 6. CDR1 and CDR2 (germline): SGDLS, YYNGEE. CDR3 region: CASSVFPGLAGYTGELFF. The CDR3 DNA sequence: TGTGCCAGCAGCGTATTTCCGGGACTAGCGGGGTACACCGGGGAGCTGTTTTTT.

This rearrangement joins TRBV6-2 or TRBV6-3 to TRBJ2-3, with a possible D match to TRBD2 (6 bases). Trimming pared 6 bases from V and 2 bases from J, leaving 9 bases between. Germline values: CDR1 MNHEY, CDR2 SVGEGT. CDR3 length: 13 amino acids. CDR3 DNA: TGTGCCAGCAGCGGGACTTTCACAGATACGCAGTATTTT. Protein product: CASSGTFTDTQYF.

V is TRBV7-9 and J is TRBJ2-2; 9 bases map to TRBD2. Germline CDR1 SEHNR, CDR2 FQNEAQ (reference sequence). The junction had 8 bases not matched to a gene; V was cut back by 2 bases and J by 1 base. The CDR3 has 18 amino acids. CDR3 loop: CASSLTGSGRKNTGELFF. The CDR3 coding sequence is TGTGCCAGCAGCTTAACCGGTAGCGGGAGAAAGAACACCGGGGAGCTGTTTTTT.

The sample holds a few counts of this clone. The V and J genes are TRBV30 and TRBJ2-7; the D is unclear. This CDR3 is 11 amino acids long. Germline V gene data show CDR1 as GTSNPN and CDR2 as SVGIG (reference sequence). The ends were cut back, 1 base at V and 5 bases at J, with 6 bases in the middle. The CDR3 loop is CAWSERDEQYF. CDR3 DNA sequence: TGTGCCTGGAGTGAACGGGACGAGCAGTACTTC.

The gene calls are TRBV5-1 and TRBJ2-3; TRBD2 matches at 12 bases. The germline gives CDR1 SGHRS, CDR2 YFSETQ. V was clipped by 4 bases and J by 3 bases; unmatched bases: 6. This CDR3 region has 16 residues. CDR3 nucleotides: TGCGCCAGCAGCGTTACTAGCGGGAGGCCAACAGATACGCAGTATTTT. Its protein product is CASSVTSGRPTDTQYF.